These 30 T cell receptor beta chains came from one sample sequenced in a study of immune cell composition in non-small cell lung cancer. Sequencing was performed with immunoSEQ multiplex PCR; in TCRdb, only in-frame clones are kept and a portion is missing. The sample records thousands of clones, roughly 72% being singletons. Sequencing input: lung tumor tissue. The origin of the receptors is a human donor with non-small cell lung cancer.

The CDR3 reads CASGLVSTGELFF. CDR3 in DNA: TGTGCCAGTGGACTAGTCAGCACCGGGGAGCTGTTTTTT. The chain joins TRBV28 to TRBJ2-2; the match to TRBD2 covers 7 bases. Germline-derived CDR1 and CDR2 are MDHEN and SYDVKM. The V segment lost 9 bases and the J segment 4 bases; nucleotides outside the gene matches: 5. This CDR3 region has 13 residues.

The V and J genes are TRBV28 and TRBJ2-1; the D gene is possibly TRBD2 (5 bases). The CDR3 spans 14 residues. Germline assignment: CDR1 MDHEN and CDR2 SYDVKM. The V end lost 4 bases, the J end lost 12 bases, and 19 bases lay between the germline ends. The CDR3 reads CASSSAARLWRQFF. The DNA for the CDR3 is TGTGCCAGCAGTTCTGCGGCCCGACTATGGAGGCAGTTCTTC. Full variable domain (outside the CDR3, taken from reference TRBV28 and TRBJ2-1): DVKVTQSSRYLVKRTGEKVFLECVQDMDHENMFWYRQDPGLGLRLIYFSYDVKMKEKGDIPEGYSVSREKKERFSLILESASTNQTSMYLCASSSAARLWRQFFGPGTRLTVL.

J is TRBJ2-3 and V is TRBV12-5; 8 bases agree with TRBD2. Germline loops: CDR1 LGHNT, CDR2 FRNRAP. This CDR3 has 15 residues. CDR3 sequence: CEPPLAAVSTDTQYF. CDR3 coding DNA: TGTGAACCCCCACTAGCGGCAGTTAGCACAGATACGCAGTATTTT.

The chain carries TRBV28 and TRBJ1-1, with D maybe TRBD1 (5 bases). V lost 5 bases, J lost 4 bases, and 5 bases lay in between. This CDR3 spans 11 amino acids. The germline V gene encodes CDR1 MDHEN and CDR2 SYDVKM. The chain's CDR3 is CASSGATEAFF. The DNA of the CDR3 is TGTGCCAGCAGTGGGGCCACTGAAGCTTTCTTT.

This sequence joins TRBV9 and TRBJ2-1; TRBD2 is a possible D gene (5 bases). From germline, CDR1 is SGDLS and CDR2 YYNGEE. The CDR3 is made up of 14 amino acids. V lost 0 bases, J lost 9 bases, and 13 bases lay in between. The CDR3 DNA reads TGTGCCAGCAGCGTAGGGGAGTTGAGTGGTGAGCAGTTCTTC. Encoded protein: CASSVGELSGEQFF. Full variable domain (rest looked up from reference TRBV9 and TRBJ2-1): DSGVTQTPKHLITATGQRVTLRCSPRSGDLSVYWYQQSLDQGLQFLIQYYNGEERAKGNILERFSAQQFPDLHSELNLSSLELGDSALYFCASSVGELSGEQFFGPGTRLTVL.

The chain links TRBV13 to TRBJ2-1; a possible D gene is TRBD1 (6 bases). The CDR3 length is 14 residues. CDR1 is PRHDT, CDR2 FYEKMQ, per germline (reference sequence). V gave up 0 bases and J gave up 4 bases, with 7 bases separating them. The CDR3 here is CASSLGGQYNEQFF. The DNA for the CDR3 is TGTGCCAGCAGCTTAGGTGGACAGTACAATGAGCAGTTCTTC.

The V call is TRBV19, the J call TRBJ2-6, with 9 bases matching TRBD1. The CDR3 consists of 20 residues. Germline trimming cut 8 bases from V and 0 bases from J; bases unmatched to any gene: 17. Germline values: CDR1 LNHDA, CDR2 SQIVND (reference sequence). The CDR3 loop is CASGQGRDGNVLSGANVLTF. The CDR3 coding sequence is TGTGCCAGTGGACAGGGGAGGGACGGGAATGTTCTCTCTGGGGCCAACGTCCTGACTTTC.

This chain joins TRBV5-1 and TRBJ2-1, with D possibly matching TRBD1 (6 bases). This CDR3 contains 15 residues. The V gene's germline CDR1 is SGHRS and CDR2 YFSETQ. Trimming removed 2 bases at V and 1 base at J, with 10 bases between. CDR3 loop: CASSFQDSSYNEQFF. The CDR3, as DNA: TGCGCCAGCAGCTTTCAGGACAGTTCCTACAATGAGCAGTTCTTC.

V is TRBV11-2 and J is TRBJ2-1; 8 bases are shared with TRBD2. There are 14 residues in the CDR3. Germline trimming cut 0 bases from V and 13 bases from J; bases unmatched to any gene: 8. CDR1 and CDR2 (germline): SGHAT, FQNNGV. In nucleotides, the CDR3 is TGTGCCAGCAGCTTAGATAACACTAGCGGACGACAGTTCTTC. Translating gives CASSLDNTSGRQFF.

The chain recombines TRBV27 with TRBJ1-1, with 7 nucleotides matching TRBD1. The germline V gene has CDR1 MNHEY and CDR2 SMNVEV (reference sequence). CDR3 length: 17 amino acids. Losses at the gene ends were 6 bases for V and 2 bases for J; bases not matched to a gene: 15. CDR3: CASSFYPGTDINTEAFF. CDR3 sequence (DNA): TGTGCCAGCAGCTTCTACCCCGGGACAGATATTAACACTGAAGCTTTCTTT.

The CDR3: CASSLTPFPGTVSEQYF. The CDR3 nucleotides are TGTGCCAGCAGCTTGACGCCCTTTCCGGGGACAGTCAGCGAGCAGTACTTC. The gene calls are TRBV7-3 and TRBJ2-7; 7 positions match TRBD1. This CDR3 spans 17 amino acids. Germline V CDR1 and CDR2: SGHTA, FQGTGA. Trimming cost V 3 bases and J 6 bases; bases outside gene matches: 17.

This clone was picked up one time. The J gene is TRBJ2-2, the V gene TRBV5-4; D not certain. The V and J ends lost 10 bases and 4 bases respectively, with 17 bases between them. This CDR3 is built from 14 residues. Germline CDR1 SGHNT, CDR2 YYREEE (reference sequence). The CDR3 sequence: CAGQNTASTGELFF. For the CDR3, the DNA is TGTGCCGGGCAAAATACAGCCAGCACCGGGGAGCTGTTTTTT.

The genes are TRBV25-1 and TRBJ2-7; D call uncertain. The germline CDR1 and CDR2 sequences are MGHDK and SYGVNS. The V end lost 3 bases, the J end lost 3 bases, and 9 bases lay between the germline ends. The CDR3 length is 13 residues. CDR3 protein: CASSDMGSYEQYF. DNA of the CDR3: TGTGCCAGCAGTGATATGGGCAGCTACGAGCAGTACTTC.

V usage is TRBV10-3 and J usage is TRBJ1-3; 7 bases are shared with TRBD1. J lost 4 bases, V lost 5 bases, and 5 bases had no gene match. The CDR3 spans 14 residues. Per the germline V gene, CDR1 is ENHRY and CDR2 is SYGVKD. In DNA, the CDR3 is TGTGCCATCAGTCCCACGGGACAGGGAAACACCATATATTTT. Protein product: CAISPTGQGNTIYF.

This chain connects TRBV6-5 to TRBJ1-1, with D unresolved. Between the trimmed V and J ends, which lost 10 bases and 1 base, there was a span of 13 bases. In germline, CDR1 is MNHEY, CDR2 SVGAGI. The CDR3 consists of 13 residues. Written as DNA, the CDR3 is TGTGCCATCTTTAGGGAGGGGAACACTGAAGCTTTCTTT. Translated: CAIFREGNTEAFF.

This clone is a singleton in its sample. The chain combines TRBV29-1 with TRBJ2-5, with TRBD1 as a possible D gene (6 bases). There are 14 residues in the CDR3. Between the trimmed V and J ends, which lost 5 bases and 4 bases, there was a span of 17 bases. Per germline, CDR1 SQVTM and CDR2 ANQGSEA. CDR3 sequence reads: CSVSQGMSRETQYF. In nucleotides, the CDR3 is TGCAGCGTTTCACAGGGCATGTCGAGAGAGACCCAGTACTTC.

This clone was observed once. The CDR3 loop is CAWTDTGDEKLFF. In nucleotides, the CDR3 is TGTGCCTGGACCGACACGGGGGATGAAAAACTGTTTTTT. J is TRBJ1-4 and V is TRBV30; TRBD1 is a possible D gene (5 bases). CDR1 is GTSNPN, CDR2 SVGIG, per germline (reference sequence). Between the trimmed V and J ends, which lost 4 bases and 6 bases, there was a span of 12 bases. The CDR3 spans 13 residues.

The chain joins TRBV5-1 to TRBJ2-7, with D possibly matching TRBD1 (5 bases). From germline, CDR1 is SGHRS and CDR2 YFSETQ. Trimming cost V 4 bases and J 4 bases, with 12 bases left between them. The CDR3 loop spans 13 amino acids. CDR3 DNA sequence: TGCGCCAGCAGCCAAGACGACAGTTACGAGCAGTACTTC. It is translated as CASSQDDSYEQYF. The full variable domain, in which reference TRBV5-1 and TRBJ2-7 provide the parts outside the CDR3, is KAGVTQTPRYLIKTRGQQVTLSCSPISGHRSVSWYQQTPGQGLQFLFEYFSETQRNKGNFPGRFSGRQFSNSRSEMNVSTLELGDSALYLCASSQDDSYEQYFGPGTRLTVT.

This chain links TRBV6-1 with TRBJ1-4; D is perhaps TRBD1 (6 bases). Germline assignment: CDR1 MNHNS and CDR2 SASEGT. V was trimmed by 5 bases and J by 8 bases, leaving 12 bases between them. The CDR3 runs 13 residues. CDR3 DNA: TGTGCCAGCAGTCAACAGGGCCGGGAAAAACTGTTTTTT. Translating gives CASSQQGREKLFF.

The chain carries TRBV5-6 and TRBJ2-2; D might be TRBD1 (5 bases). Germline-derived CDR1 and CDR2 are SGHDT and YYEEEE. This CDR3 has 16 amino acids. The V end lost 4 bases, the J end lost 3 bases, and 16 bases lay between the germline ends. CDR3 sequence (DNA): TGTGCCAGCAGCCTGGGGCGGTCTGTTGACACCGGGGAGCTGTTTTTT. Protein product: CASSLGRSVDTGELFF.

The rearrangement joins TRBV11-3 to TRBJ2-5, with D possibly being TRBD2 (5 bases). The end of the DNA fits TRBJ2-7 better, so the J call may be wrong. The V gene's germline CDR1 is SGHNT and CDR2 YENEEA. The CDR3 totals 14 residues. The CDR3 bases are TGTGCCAGCAGCCACGGTGGTGGGAGTGACGAGCAGTACTTC. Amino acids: CASSHGGGSDEQYF.

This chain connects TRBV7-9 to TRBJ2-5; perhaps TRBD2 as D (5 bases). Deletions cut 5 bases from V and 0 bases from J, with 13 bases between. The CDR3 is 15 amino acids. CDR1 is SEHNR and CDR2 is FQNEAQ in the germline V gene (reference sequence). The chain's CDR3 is CASSAESGYQETQYF. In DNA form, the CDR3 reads TGTGCCAGCAGCGCCGAGTCGGGGTACCAAGAGACCCAGTACTTC. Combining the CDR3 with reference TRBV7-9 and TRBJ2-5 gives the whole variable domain DTGVSQNPRHKITKRGQNVTFRCDPISEHNRLYWYRQTLGQGPEFLTYFQNEAQLEKSRLLSDRFSAERPKGSFSTLEIQRTEQGDSAMYLCASSAESGYQETQYFGPGTRLLVL.

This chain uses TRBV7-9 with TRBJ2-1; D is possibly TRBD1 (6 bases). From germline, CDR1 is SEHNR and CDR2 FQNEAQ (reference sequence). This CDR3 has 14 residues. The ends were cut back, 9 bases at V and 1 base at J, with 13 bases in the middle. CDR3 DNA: TGTGCCAGAACCAGGGGACAATCCTACAATGAGCAGTTCTTC. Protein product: CARTRGQSYNEQFF.

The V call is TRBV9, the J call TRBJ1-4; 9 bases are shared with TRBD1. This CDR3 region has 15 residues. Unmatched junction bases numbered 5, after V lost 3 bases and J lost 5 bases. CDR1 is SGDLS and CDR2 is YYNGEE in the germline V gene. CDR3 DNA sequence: TGTGCCAGCAGCGGGATGACAGGGGGAAATGAAAAACTGTTTTTT. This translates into CASSGMTGGNEKLFF.

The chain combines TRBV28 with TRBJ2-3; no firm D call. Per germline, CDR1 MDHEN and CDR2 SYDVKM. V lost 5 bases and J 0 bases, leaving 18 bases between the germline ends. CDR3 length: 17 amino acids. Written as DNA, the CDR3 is TGTGCCAGCAGTCCCCCCGCCGGCGGCGGTAGCACAGATACGCAGTATTTT. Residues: CASSPPAGGGSTDTQYF.

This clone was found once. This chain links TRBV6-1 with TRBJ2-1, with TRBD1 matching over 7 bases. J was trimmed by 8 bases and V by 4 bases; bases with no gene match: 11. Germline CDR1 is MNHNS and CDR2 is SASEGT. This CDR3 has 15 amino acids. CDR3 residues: CASSGWAGGVDEQFF. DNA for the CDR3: TGTGCCAGCAGTGGGTGGGCAGGGGGAGTGGATGAGCAGTTCTTC.

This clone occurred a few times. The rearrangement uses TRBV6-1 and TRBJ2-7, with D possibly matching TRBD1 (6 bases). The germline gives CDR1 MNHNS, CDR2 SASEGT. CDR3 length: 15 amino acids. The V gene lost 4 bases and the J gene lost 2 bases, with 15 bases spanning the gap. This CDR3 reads CASSAGHLSAYEQYF. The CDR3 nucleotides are TGTGCCAGCAGTGCGGGACATCTATCCGCCTACGAGCAGTACTTC.

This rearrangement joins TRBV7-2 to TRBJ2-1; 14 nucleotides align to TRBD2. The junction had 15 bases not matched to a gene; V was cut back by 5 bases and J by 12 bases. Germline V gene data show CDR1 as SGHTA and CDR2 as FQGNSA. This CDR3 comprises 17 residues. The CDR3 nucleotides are TGTGCCAGCAGCGCGGGACAGCTAGGACTAGCGGGAGGCCGGCAGTTCTTC. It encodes CASSAGQLGLAGGRQFF.

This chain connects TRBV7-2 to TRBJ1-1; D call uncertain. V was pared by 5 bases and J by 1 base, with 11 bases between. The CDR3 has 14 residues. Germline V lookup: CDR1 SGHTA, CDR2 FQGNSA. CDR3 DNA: TGTGCCAGCAGCCGACGGGGTTCGAACACTGAAGCTTTCTTT. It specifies CASSRRGSNTEAFF.

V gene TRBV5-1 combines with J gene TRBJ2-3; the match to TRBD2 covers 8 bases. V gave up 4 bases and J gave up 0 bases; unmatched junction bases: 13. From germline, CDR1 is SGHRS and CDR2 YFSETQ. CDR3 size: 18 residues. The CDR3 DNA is TGCGCCAGCAGCCATGCCCCTCGTAGCGGGGTTAGCACAGATACGCAGTATTTT. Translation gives CASSHAPRSGVSTDTQYF.